This T cell receptor beta chain was recovered during a study of T cell repertoires in cytomegalovirus infection. Study in general: Through public TCR beta signatures, both CMV infection and matching HLA type were indicated.

Study-wide results and caveats: Using cumulative public TCR beta family frequency, the authors identified those who carried CMV together with the relevant HLA. Within the response measured ex vivo, HLA-C-restricted CMV-specific TCR beta clonotypes were dominant.

TCRdb fed the reads into MiXCR, producing one record per CDR3 protein. In the table there are about 310,000 distinct CDR3 sequences, 15% to 20% of which are singletons. Regarding this clonotype: The antigen remains undetermined.

The CDR3 consists of 13 residues. Trimming pared 1 base from V and 7 bases from J, leaving 8 bases between. Germline loops: CDR1 MNHEY, CDR2 SVGAGI. This rearrangement joins TRBV6-5 to TRBJ2-1; no clear D. The TCR was taken from a human donor in good health (CMV status not recorded). Some clones in this sample may be carry-over from other donors' samples. The sample taken for sequencing was PBMCs. The CDR3 spells CASSYWANNEQFF. The DNA of the CDR3 is TGTGCCAGCAGTTACTGGGCTAATAATGAGCAGTTCTTC.